These T cell receptor beta chains were read from a single sample in a study of blood T cell repertoires in COVID-19. The table came from immunoSEQ multiplex PCR; TCRdb's copy has only in-frame clones and leaves some out. The sample shows fewer than 90,000 clones, about three quarters of them seen only once. Specimen: peripheral blood. These receptors were taken from a human donor in a cohort sampled during active COVID-19. Both conserved end residues are part of each CDR3. A D gene is named only where the DNA matches it firmly. Clone size is shown for a subset of rows, as once, few, many or a class of expanded clone.

TRBV5-4	NA	NA	TRBJ2-2	TGTGCCAGCAGTCTCCTCGGGGAGCTGTTTTTT	CASSLLGELFF
TRBV4-3	TRBD2	NA	TRBJ2-2	TGCGCCAGCAGCCCGTCCAGCGGGGGCGGGGAGCTGTTTTTT	CASSPSSGGGELFF
TRBV30	TRBD1	NA	TRBJ1-2	TGTGCCTGGGCTTGGGAGGACAGGGAGGTCTATGGCTACACCTTC	CAWAWEDREVYGYTF
TRBV5-4	NA	NA	TRBJ2-3	TGTGCCAGCAGCTCTGACTTCACAGATACGCAGTATTTT	CASSSDFTDTQYF
TRBV12-3/TRBV12-4	NA	NA	TRBJ2-5	TGTGCCAGCAGCCCTGCCGTTGGAGGGATCCAGTACTTC	CASSPAVGGIQYF
TRBV7-2	NA	once	TRBJ1-5	TGTGCCAGCAGCCGGTGGCACAGTCGCAGCAATCAGCCCCAGCATTTT	CASSRWHSRSNQPQHF
TRBV3-1/TRBV3-2	TRBD1	once	TRBJ1-2	TGTGCCAGCAGCCAAGTGGGACAGCTCACCTTC	CASSQVGQLTF
TRBV21-1	NA	NA	TRBJ2-1	TGTGCCAGCAGCAAAGCGGGACAGGGTAAGCATGAGCAGTTCTTC	CASSKAGQGKHEQFF
TRBV28	TRBD1	few	TRBJ2-6	TGTGCCAGCAGGAGCGACAGGGGGGTTGCTGGGGCCAACGTCCTGACTTTC	CASRSDRGVAGANVLTF
TRBV29-1	NA	NA	TRBJ2-7	TGCAGCGTCCGAGAATACGAGCAGTACTTC	CSVREYEQYF
TRBV6-5	NA	NA	TRBJ2-7	TGTGCCAGCACCTCGGACAGATCCTACGAGCAGTACTTC	CASTSDRSYEQYF
TRBV2	TRBD2	many	TRBJ2-7	TGTGCCAGCACCTATAGCGGGGTCTCCTACGAGCAGTACTTC	CASTYSGVSYEQYF
TRBV27	TRBD1	NA	TRBJ2-5	TGTGCCAGCACACCGGGACAGGGGGCGTTGAAGACCCAGTACTTC	CASTPGQGALKTQYF
TRBV15	NA	NA	TRBJ2-3	TGTGCCACCAGCAGAGTCGGGTTCACAGATACGCAGTATTTT	CATSRVGFTDTQYF
TRBV9	TRBD2	NA	TRBJ2-3	TGTGCCAGCAGCGTACCGCATGGAGGGGAGGGGCTACGCACAGATACGCAGTATTTT	CASSVPHGGEGLRTDTQYF
TRBV24-1	NA	once	TRBJ1-4	TGTGCCACCAGTGACAGCCGACCCGGGAAAGAAAAACTGTTTTTT	CATSDSRPGKEKLFF
TRBV30	TRBD2	NA	TRBJ2-1	TGTGCCTGGAGTGGATTAGCGGGAGGATCGGTCTATGAGCAGTTCTTC	CAWSGLAGGSVYEQFF
TRBV19	NA	once	TRBJ2-1	TGTGCCAGTAGTAGTGGCGGGACCTTTTACAATGAGCAGTTCTTC	CASSSGGTFYNEQFF
TRBV28	NA	NA	TRBJ1-6	TGTGCCAGCAGTTTCCCCAGTCGTAATTCACCCCTCCACTTT	CASSFPSRNSPLHF
TRBV15	TRBD2	NA	TRBJ2-5	TGTGCCACCAGCAGAGGGACTAGCGGACCACAAGAGACCCAGTACTTC	CATSRGTSGPQETQYF
TRBV6-2/TRBV6-3	NA	NA	TRBJ2-7	TGTGCCAGCAGTTACAACTGGGGCGACGAGCAGTACTTC	CASSYNWGDEQYF
TRBV9	TRBD2	NA	TRBJ2-2	TGTGCCAGCAGCCTGTACCCGGGACTAGCGGGAAGGGTGGAGCTGTTTTTT	CASSLYPGLAGRVELFF
TRBV19	TRBD1	NA	TRBJ2-3	TGTGCCAGTAGTATTGGGACAGAAGTAACAGATACGCAGTATTTT	CASSIGTEVTDTQYF
TRBV6-5	TRBD1	once	TRBJ2-2	TGTGCCATTGGGACAGCTACGAACACCGGGGAGCTGTTTTTT	CAIGTATNTGELFF
TRBV5-1	NA	once	TRBJ2-7	TGCGCCAGCAGTAAGGACGGGGACTACGAGCAGTACTTC	CASSKDGDYEQYF
TRBV10-3	NA	NA	TRBJ2-7	TGTGCCATCAGTGGTTCAGGGGCCAGGTACGAGCAGTACTTC	CAISGSGARYEQYF
TRBV11-3	NA	NA	TRBJ2-5	TGTGCCAGCAGCTTAGGAGGGGGGGCCAGAGAGACCCAGTACTTC	CASSLGGGARETQYF
TRBV28	TRBD2	NA	TRBJ2-1	TGTGCCAGCAGTTTCTCACAGCGGGAGGTCAACAATGAGCAGTTCTTC	CASSFSQREVNNEQFF
TRBV11-2	TRBD1	NA	TRBJ1-6	TGTGCCAGCAGCGAACCTGACAGGGGATATAATTCACCCCTCCACTTT	CASSEPDRGYNSPLHF
TRBV27	NA	NA	TRBJ2-1	TGTGCCAGCAGTTATAAGGGGATGTCCTACAATGAGCAGTTCTTC	CASSYKGMSYNEQFF
TRBV21-1	NA	NA	TRBJ2-6	TGTGCCAGCACCCCCCAGGACAGCCAGTCTTTCTCTGGGGCCAACGTCCTGACTTTC	CASTPQDSQSFSGANVLTF